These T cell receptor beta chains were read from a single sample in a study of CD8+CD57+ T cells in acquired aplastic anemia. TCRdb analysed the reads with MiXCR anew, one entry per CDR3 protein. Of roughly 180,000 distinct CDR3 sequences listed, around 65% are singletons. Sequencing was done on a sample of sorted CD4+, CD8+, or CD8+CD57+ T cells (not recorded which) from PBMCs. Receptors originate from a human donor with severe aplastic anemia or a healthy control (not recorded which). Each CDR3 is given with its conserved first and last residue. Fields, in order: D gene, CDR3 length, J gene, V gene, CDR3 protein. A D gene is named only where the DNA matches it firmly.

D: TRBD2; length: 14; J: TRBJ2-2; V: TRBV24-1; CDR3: CATSGGLAAGELFF
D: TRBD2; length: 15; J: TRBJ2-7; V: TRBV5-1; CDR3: CASSPTAGARYEQYF
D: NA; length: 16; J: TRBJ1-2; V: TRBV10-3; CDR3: CAISEGSRREVAGYTF
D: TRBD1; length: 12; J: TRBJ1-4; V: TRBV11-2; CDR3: CASSTTPGQGLF
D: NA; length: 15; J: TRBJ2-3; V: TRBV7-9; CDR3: CASSFSETSTDTQYF
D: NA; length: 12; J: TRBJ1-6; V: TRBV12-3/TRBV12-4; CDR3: CASKLGYSPLHF
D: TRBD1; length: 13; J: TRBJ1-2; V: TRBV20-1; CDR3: CSASRGSNYGYTF
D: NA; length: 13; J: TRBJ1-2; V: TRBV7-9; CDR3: CASSAVGNYGYTF
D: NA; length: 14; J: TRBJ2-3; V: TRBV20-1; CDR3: CSAEHRRAADTQYF
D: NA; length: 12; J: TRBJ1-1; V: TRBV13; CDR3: CASSLGGTGAFF
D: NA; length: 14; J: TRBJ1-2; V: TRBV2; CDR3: CASSGESSNRGYTF
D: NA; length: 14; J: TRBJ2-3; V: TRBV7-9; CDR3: CASSLAGWTDTQYF
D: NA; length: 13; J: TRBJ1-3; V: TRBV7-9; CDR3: CASSLVTGNTIYF
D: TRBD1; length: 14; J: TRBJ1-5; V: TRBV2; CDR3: CASRWTGPNQPQHF
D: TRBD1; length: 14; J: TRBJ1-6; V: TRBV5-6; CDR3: CASSPDRVYSPLHF
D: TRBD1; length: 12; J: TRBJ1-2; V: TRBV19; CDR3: CASRQGAHGYTF
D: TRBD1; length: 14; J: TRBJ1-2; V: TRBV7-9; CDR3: CASSLVRQGDGYTF
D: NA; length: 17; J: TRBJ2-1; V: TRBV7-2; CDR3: CASSLDLGGDLYNEQFF
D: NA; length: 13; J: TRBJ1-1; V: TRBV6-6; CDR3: CASSNAAGIEAFF
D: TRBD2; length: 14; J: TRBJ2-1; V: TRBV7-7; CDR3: CASSLGTSSNEQFF
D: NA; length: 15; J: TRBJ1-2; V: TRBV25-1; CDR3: CASSRAGRGYGGYTF
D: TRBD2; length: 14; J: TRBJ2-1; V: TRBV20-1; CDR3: CSARTSGRGNKQFF
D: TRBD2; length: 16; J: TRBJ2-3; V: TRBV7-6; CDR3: CASSSIAGVSTDTQYF
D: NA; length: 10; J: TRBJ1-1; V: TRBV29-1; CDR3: CSVGALDAFF
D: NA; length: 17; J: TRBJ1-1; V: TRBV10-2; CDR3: CASSESRRDGPNTEAFF
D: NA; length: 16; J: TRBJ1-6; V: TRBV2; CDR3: CASMTLGIGVNSPLHF
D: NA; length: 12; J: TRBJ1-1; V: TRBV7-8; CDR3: CASGLVGGGAFF
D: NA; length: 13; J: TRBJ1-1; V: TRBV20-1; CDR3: CSASGGGDTEAFF
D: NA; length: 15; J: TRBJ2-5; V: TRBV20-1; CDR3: CSAGLGGRDQETQYF
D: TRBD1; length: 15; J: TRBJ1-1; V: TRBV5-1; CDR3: CASSFTGGGNTEAFF
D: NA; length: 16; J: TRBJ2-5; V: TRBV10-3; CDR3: CASSTGVGGRGETQYF
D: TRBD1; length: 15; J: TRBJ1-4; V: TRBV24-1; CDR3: CATRCRGNGSEKLFF
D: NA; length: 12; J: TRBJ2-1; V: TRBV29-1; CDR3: CSVSEAFREQFF
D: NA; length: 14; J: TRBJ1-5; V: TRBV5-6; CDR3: CASSFLRGRQPQHF
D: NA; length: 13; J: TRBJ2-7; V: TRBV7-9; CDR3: CASSLAAGGEQYF
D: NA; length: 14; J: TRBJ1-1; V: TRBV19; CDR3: CASSVRDGNTEAFF
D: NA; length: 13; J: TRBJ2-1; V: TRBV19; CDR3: CASRWTNGGEQFF
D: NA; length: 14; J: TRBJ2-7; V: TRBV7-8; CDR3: CASSLGLFSYEQYF
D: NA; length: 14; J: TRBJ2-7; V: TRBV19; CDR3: CASSYTRDYYEQYF
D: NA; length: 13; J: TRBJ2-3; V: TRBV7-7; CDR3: CASSLGTGDTQYF